The following is a T cell receptor (beta chain) sequence with its context. This sample stems from a study of technical replicates of blood from a few donors. This CDR3 is 15 amino acids long. V was clipped by 2 bases and J by 2 bases, with 9 bases between them. Germline V gene sequence: CDR1 LGHNT, CDR2 FRNRAP. TCRdb keeps only in-frame clones here, not all; method: immunoSEQ multiplex PCR. The sample carries 100,000 or so clones, over 90% recorded once. The TCR originated in a human donor in good health. V usage is TRBV12-5 and J usage is TRBJ2-2; D call uncertain. The material sequenced was T cells isolated from PBMCs. In DNA, the CDR3 is TGTGCTAGTGGTTTGCTGACATATAACACCGGGGAGCTGTTTTTT. Translated, it gives CASGLLTYNTGELFF.